Shown below are 9 T cell receptor beta chains from a single sample sequenced in a study of T cell responses to AZD1222 COVID-19 vaccine. The data were produced by immunoSEQ multiplex PCR, yet TCRdb's version contains in-frame clones alone and is incomplete. This sample yields about 97,000 clones, of which roughly 89% are seen a single time; approximately 7% belongs to the top ten. The sample here was peripheral blood, taken on day 0 of AZD1222 vaccination. These receptor sequences come from an adult in good health.

The chain is built from TRBV5-1 and TRBJ2-1, with a weak D call TRBD2 (6 bases). The V end lost 2 bases, the J end lost 3 bases, and 9 bases lay between the germline ends. Germline V gives CDR1 SGHRS, CDR2 YFSETQ. The CDR3 sequence is 14 residues long. The CDR3: CASSFGGFYNEQFF. The CDR3 region has the DNA TGCGCCAGCAGCTTTGGGGGGTTCTACAATGAGCAGTTCTTC.

The chain combines TRBV18 with TRBJ1-2; D is undetermined. V dropped 3 bases and J dropped 5 bases, with 13 bases sitting between them. The CDR3 spans 14 residues. CDR1 is KGHSH and CDR2 is LQKENI in the germline V gene. CDR3 sequence reads: CASSPSESSYGYTF. CDR3 coding DNA: TGTGCCAGCTCACCCAGTGAGAGCTCATATGGCTACACCTTC.

The V call is TRBV6-4, the J call TRBJ2-2, with a possible D match to TRBD1 (5 bases). V shed 4 bases and J shed 2 bases, with 8 bases lying between them. This CDR3 has 14 amino acids. Per the germline V gene, CDR1 is MRHNA and CDR2 is SNTAGT. The CDR3 is CASSAQENTGELFF. The CDR3, as DNA: TGTGCCAGCAGTGCACAGGAAAACACCGGGGAGCTGTTTTTT.

The chain employs TRBV10-2 and TRBJ1-6, with 7 bases lining up with TRBD1. Germline V gives CDR1 WSHSY, CDR2 SAAADI. The J segment lost 8 bases and the V segment lost 4 bases, leaving 8 bases of the junction unmatched. There are 15 residues in the CDR3. CDR3 sequence reads: CASSAQQGRYSPLHF. The CDR3 region has the DNA TGCGCCAGCAGTGCCCAACAGGGGAGGTATTCACCCCTCCACTTT.

The V gene is TRBV19, the J gene TRBJ2-7; D might be TRBD1 (5 bases). Deletions cut 3 bases from V and 3 bases from J, with 6 bases between. The germline gives CDR1 LNHDA, CDR2 SQIVND (reference sequence). The CDR3 loop spans 12 amino acids. The CDR3, as DNA: TGTGCCAGTAGTATTGACAGCTACGAGCAGTACTTC. Translating it yields CASSIDSYEQYF.

The chain joins TRBV5-6 to TRBJ1-5, with D unclear. The CDR3 totals 13 residues. V was cut by 1 base and J by 2 bases, with 4 bases left in between. Germline V gene lookup returns CDR1 SGHDT and CDR2 YYEEEE. This CDR3 reads CASSLRGNQPQHF. CDR3 in DNA: TGTGCCAGCAGCTTGAGGGGCAATCAGCCCCAGCATTTT.

The V gene is TRBV11-2, the J gene TRBJ2-3; TRBD2 aligns across 9 bases. Per the germline V gene, CDR1 is SGHAT and CDR2 is FQNNGV. This CDR3 spans 16 amino acids. J lost 1 base, V lost 1 base, and 3 bases had no gene match. CDR3 sequence reads: CASSLASGDRTDTQYF. Written as DNA, the CDR3 is TGTGCCAGCAGCTTAGCTAGCGGGGACCGCACAGATACGCAGTATTTT. The full variable domain, in which reference TRBV11-2 and TRBJ2-3 provide the parts outside the CDR3, is EAGVAQSPRYKIIEKRQSVAFWCNPISGHATLYWYQQILGQGPKLLIQFQNNGVVDDSQLPKDRFSAERLKGVDSTLKIQPAKLEDSAVYLCASSLASGDRTDTQYFGPGTRLTVL.

This chain connects TRBV18 to TRBJ2-5; D call uncertain. Trimming removed 1 base from V and 1 base from J, with 10 bases in between. Germline V lookup: CDR1 KGHSH, CDR2 LQKENI. The CDR3 length is 15 residues. The CDR3 DNA reads as TGTGCCAGCTCACCACAAGCCCAGACCCAAGAGACCCAGTACTTC. Protein sequence: CASSPQAQTQETQYF.

The chain combines TRBV6-5 with TRBJ1-2; no definite D call. This CDR3 region has 13 residues. Trimming took 6 bases from V and 0 from J, leaving 8 bases between them. Germline V gene lookup returns CDR1 MNHEY and CDR2 SVGAGI. This CDR3 reads CASSLTANYGYTF. For the CDR3, the DNA is TGTGCCAGCAGCTTAACAGCTAACTATGGCTACACCTTC.